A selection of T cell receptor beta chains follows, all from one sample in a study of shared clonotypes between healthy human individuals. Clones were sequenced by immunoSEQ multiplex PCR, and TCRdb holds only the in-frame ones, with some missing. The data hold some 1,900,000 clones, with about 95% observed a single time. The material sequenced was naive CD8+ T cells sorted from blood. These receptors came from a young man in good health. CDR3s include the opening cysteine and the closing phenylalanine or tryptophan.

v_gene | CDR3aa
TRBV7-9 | CASSLPRGGYTF
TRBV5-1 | CASSLEPPNTEAFF
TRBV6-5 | CASSYSTVTGELFF
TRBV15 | CATSIEDRDTDTQYF
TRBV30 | CAWSLGGPYNEQFF
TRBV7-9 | CASSLAIGGSTDTQYF
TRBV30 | CAWETGGRTEAFF
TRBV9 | CASSVKGADSPLHF
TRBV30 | CAWRTGGSYNSPLHF
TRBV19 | CASSIVPGGSGNTIYF
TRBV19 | CASSWTSGVGNEQFF
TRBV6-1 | CASSEMAGDEKLFF
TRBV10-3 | CAISVGTGPGNEQFF
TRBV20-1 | CSQRGLGEAFF
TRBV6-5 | CASSWDQGTYNEQFF
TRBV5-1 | CASSLEQPTSSYNEQFF
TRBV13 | CASSPRQEETQYF
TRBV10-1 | CASSVAGGPLDTQYF
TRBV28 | CASSLYRGDNEQFF
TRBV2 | CASSEGVGLNNEQYF
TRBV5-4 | CASSWGQGAPTEAFF
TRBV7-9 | CASSLGQGDTEAFF
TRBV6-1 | CASSAGTSGYEQYF
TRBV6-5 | CASTPDDGDTQYF
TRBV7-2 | CASSLEGRVAGPYEQYF
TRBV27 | CASSLGLGESGEQYF
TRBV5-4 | CASSLGYEQFF
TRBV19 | CASSPGTAYEQYF
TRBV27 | CASSLTSGDYEQYF
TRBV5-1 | CASSLAVVRVYDEQFF
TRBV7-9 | CASSPRVGEQFF
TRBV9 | CASSVHEQFF
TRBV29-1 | CSVTGGPSNTEAFF
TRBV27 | CASSLNPGNNEQFF
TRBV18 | CASSPGHTEAFF
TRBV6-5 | CASTLSARGSTEAFF
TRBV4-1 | CASSQVSTGATYEQYF
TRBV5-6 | CASKTGGYEQYF
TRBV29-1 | CSGTGGASYEQYF
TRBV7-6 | CASSRPGTPHEQFF
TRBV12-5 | CASGPNFGETQYF
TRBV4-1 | CASSHRDRLYEQYF
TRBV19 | CASSRTASYGYTF
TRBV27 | CASTDRAYNSPLHF
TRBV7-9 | CASSTQVNYGYTF
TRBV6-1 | CASTHLMNTEAFF
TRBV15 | CATSSWDGPGTSGRLMGNNEQFF